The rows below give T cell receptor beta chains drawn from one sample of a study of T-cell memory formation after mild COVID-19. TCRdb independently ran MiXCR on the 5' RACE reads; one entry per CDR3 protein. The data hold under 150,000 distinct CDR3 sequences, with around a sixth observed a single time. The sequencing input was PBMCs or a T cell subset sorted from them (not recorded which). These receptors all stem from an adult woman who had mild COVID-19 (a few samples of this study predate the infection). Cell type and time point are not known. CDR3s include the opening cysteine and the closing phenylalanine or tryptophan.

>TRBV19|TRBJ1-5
CASSKQVGNQPQHF
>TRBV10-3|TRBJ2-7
CAISTYWTAVISYEQYF
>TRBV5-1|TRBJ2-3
CASREWTGGNTDTQYF
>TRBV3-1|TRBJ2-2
CASSTGTENTGELFF
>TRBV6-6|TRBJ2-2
CASRIGGGVWELFF
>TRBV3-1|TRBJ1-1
CASSPTWPGHTEAFF
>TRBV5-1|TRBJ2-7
CASSLDRGLPYEQYF
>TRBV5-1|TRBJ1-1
CASSWTSGADTEAFF
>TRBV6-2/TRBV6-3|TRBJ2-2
CASSYSEAGELFF
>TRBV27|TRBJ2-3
CASRPGLAGVRDTQYF
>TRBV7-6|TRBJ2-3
CASSLARNTQYF
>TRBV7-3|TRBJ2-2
CASSPGVASTGELFF
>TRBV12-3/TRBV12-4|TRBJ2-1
CASSLSHMGYNEQFF
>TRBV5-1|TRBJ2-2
CASRLDGGAGAGELFF
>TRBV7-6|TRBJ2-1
CASGTSGGFVEQFF
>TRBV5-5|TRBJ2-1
CASAGQESSYNEQFF
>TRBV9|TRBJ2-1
CASAVGLAAYNEQFF
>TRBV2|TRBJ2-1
CASRNLAGGPNEQFF
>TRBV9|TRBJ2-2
CASSPRIGTRGHTGELFF
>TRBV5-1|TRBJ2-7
CASSAAVGVGEQYF
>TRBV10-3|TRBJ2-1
CAISVGTSGSHEQFF
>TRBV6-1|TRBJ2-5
CASIGLGRVQETQYF
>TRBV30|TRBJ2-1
CAWTDTGDRYNEQFF
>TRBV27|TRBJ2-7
CASSYGQGEYQYF
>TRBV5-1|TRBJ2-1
CASSLLEMSRSEQFF
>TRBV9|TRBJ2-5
CASSARLASSETQYF
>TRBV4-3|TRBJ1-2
CASSLAWSPGKHGYTF
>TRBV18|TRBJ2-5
CASRAGVQETQYF
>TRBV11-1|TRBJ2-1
CASSLARRDGQFF
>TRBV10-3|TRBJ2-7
CAIRTSGTLLAEQYF
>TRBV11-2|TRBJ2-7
CASSLEWSSYEQYF
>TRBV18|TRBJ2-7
CASSPGQRNEQYF
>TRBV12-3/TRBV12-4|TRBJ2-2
CASSLDTTGELFF
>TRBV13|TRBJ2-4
CASTREGENIQYF
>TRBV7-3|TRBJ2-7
CASSHSGGYEQYF
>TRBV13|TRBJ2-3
CASRLAGVSDTQYF
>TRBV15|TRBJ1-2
CATSRVLREQGANYGYTF
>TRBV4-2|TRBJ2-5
CASSQGIGGSQETQYF
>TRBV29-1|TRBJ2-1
CSVEDPRVDEQFF
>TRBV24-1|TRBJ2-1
CATSDLTGKGNNEQFF
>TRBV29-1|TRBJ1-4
CSARTGDSEKLFF
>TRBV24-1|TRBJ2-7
CATSGGYEQYF
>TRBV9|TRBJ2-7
CASSGTSSHEQYF
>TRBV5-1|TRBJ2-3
CASSLAAGGDTDTQYF
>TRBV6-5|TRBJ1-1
CASSYTRNTEAFF